Presented here are 27 T cell receptor beta chains from one specimen sequenced in a study of CD8+CD57+ T cells in acquired aplastic anemia. Sequencing was done on patients that had shown CD8+CD57+ cell expansion by flow cytometry. Genomic DNA, the template, was used for profiling of the TCR beta VDJ and CDR3. TCRdb re-analysed the reads in MiXCR, keeping a single row per CDR3 protein. The sample has 150,000 or so distinct CDR3 sequences; around 50% are singletons. Sequencing was performed on sorted CD4+, CD8+, or CD8+CD57+ T cells (not recorded which) from PBMCs. These receptors originate from a human donor with aplastic anemia.

This clonotype was detected ten times or more. The chain links TRBV15 to TRBJ2-3; D is uncertain. The CDR3 is made up of 15 amino acids. CDR1 and CDR2 from the germline V gene are LNHNV and YYDKDF (reference sequence). Trimming took 0 bases from V and 3 from J, leaving 10 bases between them. The CDR3 sequence is CATSRDPRQTDTQYF. The DNA of the CDR3 is TGTGCCACCAGCAGAGATCCGCGGCAGACAGATACGCAGTATTTT. The variable domain in full, completed from reference TRBV15 and TRBJ2-3, reads DAMVIQNPRYQVTQFGKPVTLSCSQTLNHNVMYWYQQKSSQAPKLLFHYYDKDFNNEADTPDNFQSRRPNTSFCFLDIRSPGLGDTAMYLCATSRDPRQTDTQYFGPGTRLTVL.

This clonotype was detected ten times or more. The V and J genes are TRBV6-1 and TRBJ1-5; tentative D call: TRBD1 (5 bases). The V end was cut by 6 bases, the J end by 3 bases, with 12 bases between. Germline values: CDR1 MNHNS, CDR2 SASEGT. The CDR3 loop spans 14 amino acids. The DNA of the CDR3 is TGTGCCAGCAGCCAAGACAGAGACAATCAGCCCCAGCATTTT. Protein: CASSQDRDNQPQHF.

V is TRBV5-1 and J is TRBJ1-3, with D possibly TRBD1 on 6 matching bases. The CDR3 covers 14 residues. From germline, CDR1 is SGHRS and CDR2 YFSETQ. V lost 10 bases and J lost 4, with 18 bases in between. CDR3 sequence (DNA): TGCGCCTCCTCCTCGGGGGGCTCGGGAAACACCATATATTTT. Translated: CASSSGGSGNTIYF.

This clonotype was seen many times. V is TRBV29-1 and J is TRBJ1-2; no clear D. The germline V gene has CDR1 SQVTM and CDR2 ANQGSEA. Trimming pared 7 bases from V and 3 bases from J, leaving 15 bases between. The CDR3 covers 13 residues. CDR3 sequence (DNA): TGCAGCGCCCAACACCGAACCGACTATGGCTACACCTTC. Encoded protein: CSAQHRTDYGYTF.

This clonotype was found many times. The chain has TRBV5-1 and TRBJ2-1, with TRBD2 identical over 11 bases. From germline, CDR1 is SGHRS and CDR2 YFSETQ. The CDR3 runs 16 residues. V shed 2 bases and J 5 bases; nucleotides not matched to a gene: 6. CDR3 loop: CASSLSGTSGHNEQFF. In DNA form, the CDR3 reads TGCGCCAGCAGCTTATCTGGGACTAGCGGACACAATGAGCAGTTCTTC.

Concerning this clonotype itself: This may arise from a read error, as a much more abundant clone is one base away. V is TRBV5-1 and J is TRBJ2-3; 9 nucleotides match TRBD2. The germline gives CDR1 SGHRS, CDR2 YFSETQ. CDR3 size: 18 residues. The CDR3 DNA is TGCGCCGGCAGCTTGGGGCTAGCGGGACCCGACCTCACAGATACGCAGTATTTT. This sequence encodes CAGSLGLAGPDLTDTQYF.

The V gene is TRBV5-1, the J gene TRBJ2-4, with 10 bases that match TRBD2. The CDR3 consists of 21 residues. Germline loops: CDR1 SGHRS, CDR2 YFSETQ. J lost 0 bases, V lost 0 bases, and 15 bases had no gene match. The CDR3 loop is CASSLGLAGDLPGLAKNIQYF. The DNA for the CDR3 is TGCGCCAGCAGCTTGGGGCTAGCGGGAGACCTCCCCGGGTTAGCCAAAAACATTCAGTACTTC.

This clonotype has at least ten counts. The rearrangement joins TRBV20-1 to TRBJ1-4, with 7 bases identical to TRBD1. The ends lost 2 bases at V and 7 bases at J; junction bases unmatched: 13. The V gene's germline CDR1 is DFQATT and CDR2 SNEGSKA (reference sequence). The CDR3 loop spans 16 amino acids. The CDR3 DNA reads TGCAGTGCTAGATTGGAAACAGGGGCCTGGGTTGAAAAACTGTTTTTT. Translation gives CSARLETGAWVEKLFF.

Concerning this clonotype: This may be a read error, as it is one base from a much larger clone. The genes are TRBV11-1 and TRBJ2-1, with TRBD1 identical over 9 bases. Germline-derived CDR1 and CDR2 are SGHAT and FQDESV (reference sequence). CDR3 length: 14 amino acids. The chain's CDR3 is CASGLRDRDAEQFF. CDR3 nucleotides: TGTGCCAGCGGCTTAAGGGACAGGGATGCTGAGCAGTTCTTC.

The chain carries TRBV12-3 or TRBV12-4 and TRBJ1-5; no firm D call. The CDR3 loop spans 12 amino acids. V lost 5 bases and J 2 bases, leaving 4 bases between the germline ends. The CDR3 here is CASSTRNQPQHF. The CDR3 DNA reads TGTGCCAGCAGTACTCGCAATCAGCCCCAGCATTTT.

The V call is TRBV10-3, the J call TRBJ1-5, with D tentatively TRBD1 (5 bases). With 6 bases removed from V and 5 bases from J, the gap between germline ends came to 17 bases. Germline V gene sequence: CDR1 ENHRY, CDR2 SYGVKD. The CDR3 extends over 15 amino acids. The CDR3 loop reads CAIRKTGTEDQPQHF. In DNA form, the CDR3 reads TGTGCCATCAGGAAGACCGGGACGGAGGATCAGCCCCAGCATTTT.

In its sample, this clonotype was seen many times. The genes are TRBV19 and TRBJ1-5; 7 bases map to TRBD1. Trimming at V came to 7 bases and at J to 6 bases, leaving 9 bases not matched to a gene. CDR3 length equals 14 residues. Germline loops: CDR1 LNHDA, CDR2 SQIVND (reference sequence). The CDR3 sequence is CASNSDRVGQPQHF. The CDR3, as DNA: TGTGCCAGTAACTCCGACAGGGTAGGTCAGCCCCAGCATTTT.

With regard to this clonotype: Just one base apart from a much larger clone, this may be a read error. The chain carries TRBV28 and TRBJ2-7, with no clear D. CDR1 and CDR2 from the germline V gene are MDHEN and SYDVKM. CDR3 length: 14 residues. Deletions cut 11 bases from V and 2 bases from J, with 19 bases between. CDR3 protein: CAGTDTRRPYEQYF. CDR3 DNA: TGTGCCGGCACCGACACGCGTAGGCCCTACGAGCAGTACTTC.

Concerning this clonotype itself: Possible read error: a much larger clone is one base away. The rearrangement joins TRBV2 to TRBJ1-1; D is uncertain. The CDR3 runs to 14 residues. CDR1 and CDR2 from the germline V gene are SNHLY and FYNNEI. The CDR3 DNA reads TGTGCCGGCAGTCCCTCCCGGGGGAACACTGAAGCTTTCTTT. As protein: CAGSPSRGNTEAFF. The full variable domain, completed using reference TRBV2 and TRBJ1-1, is EPEVTQTPSHQVTQMGQEVILRCVPISNHLYFYWYRQILGQKVEFLVSFYNNEISEKSEIFDDQFSVERPDGSNFTLKIRSTKLEDSAMYFCAGSPSRGNTEAFFGQGTRLTVV.

The chain recombines TRBV15 with TRBJ2-1; 9 nucleotides line up with TRBD1. This CDR3 is 15 amino acids long. V dropped 3 bases and J dropped 5; count of bases not matched to a gene: 5. The germline CDR1 and CDR2 sequences are LNHNV and YYDKDF (reference sequence). Written as DNA, the CDR3 is TGTGCCACCAGCAGCCGGGACAGGGACGACAATGAGCAGTTCTTC. It translates to CATSSRDRDDNEQFF. The full variable domain, in which reference TRBV15 and TRBJ2-1 provide the parts outside the CDR3, is DAMVIQNPRYQVTQFGKPVTLSCSQTLNHNVMYWYQQKSSQAPKLLFHYYDKDFNNEADTPDNFQSRRPNTSFCFLDIRSPGLGDTAMYLCATSSRDRDDNEQFFGPGTRLTVL.

This clonotype appeared many times. The chain has TRBV19 and TRBJ1-5; possible D gene TRBD1, 5 bases. There are 15 residues in the CDR3. Between the trimmed V and J ends, which lost 7 bases and 4 bases, there was a span of 17 bases. CDR1 is LNHDA, CDR2 SQIVND, per germline (reference sequence). The CDR3 DNA reads as TGTGCCAGTAATTTGTTCGTTGGGGCAAATCAGCCCCAGCATTTT. Protein sequence: CASNLFVGANQPQHF.

The chain carries TRBV24-1 and TRBJ2-7, with TRBD2 identical over 13 bases. The CDR3 length is 17 residues. Trimming took 7 bases from V and 2 from J; bases not matched to a gene: 10. The V gene's germline CDR1 is KGHDR and CDR2 SFDVKD. The CDR3 coding sequence is TGTGCCACCAGCGGACAGGGGACTAGCGGGGAGACCTACGAGCAGTACTTC. This gives the protein CATSGQGTSGETYEQYF.

The genes are TRBV15 and TRBJ2-6; D might be TRBD1 (6 bases). This CDR3 has 16 residues. Trimming pared 0 bases from V and 2 bases from J, leaving 8 bases between. CDR1 and CDR2 (germline): LNHNV, YYDKDF (reference sequence). CDR3 DNA sequence: TGTGCCACCAGCAGAGACAGGGGAACTGGGGCCAACGTCCTGACTTTC. Translated, it gives CATSRDRGTGANVLTF.

In the case of this clonotype: A much larger clone sits a single nucleotide away, making a read error possible. This rearrangement joins TRBV7-2 to TRBJ2-5; weak D call: TRBD1 (5 bases). Trimming removed 1 base from V and 0 bases from J, with 12 bases in between. This CDR3 region has 16 residues. Germline loops: CDR1 SGHTA, CDR2 FQGNSA. CDR3 loop: CASSLDRGSYQETQYF. The CDR3 DNA sequence: TGTGCCAGCAGCTTAGATAGGGGCAGTTACCAAGAGACCCAGTACTTC.

This sequence joins TRBV28 and TRBJ2-6; D is perhaps TRBD1 (6 bases). V was clipped by 6 bases and J by 2 bases, with 11 bases between them. The CDR3 totals 15 residues. Per germline, CDR1 MDHEN and CDR2 SYDVKM. Written as DNA, the CDR3 is TGTGCCAGCAGATCAGCAGGGGCTGGGGCCAACGTCCTGACTTTC. Its protein is CASRSAGAGANVLTF.

Remarks on this clonotype: This CDR3 is missing its conserved last phenylalanine or tryptophan, likely due to a read error. The V call is TRBV2, the J call TRBJ2-5; possibly TRBD1 for D (5 bases). The CDR3 contains 15 residues. CDR1 and CDR2 (germline): SNHLY, FYNNEI. Trimming left V 2 bases short and J 3 bases short, with 13 bases between. For the CDR3, the DNA is TGTGCCAGCAGTGAATGGGGCTATCAAAAAGAGACCCAGTACCTC. Its protein is CASSEWGYQKETQYL.

This chain uses TRBV24-1 with TRBJ2-5; 8 bases match TRBD1. This CDR3 contains 14 residues. J lost 2 bases, V lost 2 bases, and 0 bases had no gene match. Per germline, CDR1 KGHDR and CDR2 SFDVKD. CDR3: CATSDWDRQETQYF. The CDR3, as DNA: TGTGCCACCAGTGATTGGGACAGGCAAGAGACCCAGTACTTC.

The chain recombines TRBV25-1 with TRBJ1-1; D is uncertain. Trimming pared 1 base from V and 5 bases from J, leaving 8 bases between. CDR3 length: 13 amino acids. Germline V gene lookup returns CDR1 MGHDK and CDR2 SYGVNS. CDR3 sequence: CASSESLATEAFF. The CDR3 nucleotides read TGTGCCAGCAGTGAATCCCTGGCGACTGAAGCTTTCTTT.

This sequence joins TRBV24-1 and TRBJ2-2; a possible D gene is TRBD1 (6 bases). CDR1 is KGHDR and CDR2 is SFDVKD in the germline V gene. Trimming cost V 6 bases and J 1 base, with 11 bases left between them. The CDR3 runs 15 residues. CDR3 loop: CATSSGQLNTGELFF. The CDR3, as DNA: TGTGCCACCAGTTCTGGACAGCTGAACACCGGGGAGCTGTTTTTT.

The V call is TRBV25-1, the J call TRBJ1-4, with a tentative D call TRBD1 (5 bases). Germline assignment: CDR1 MGHDK and CDR2 SYGVNS. The germline V and J ends were trimmed by 6 bases and 8 bases, with 25 bases remaining between them. This CDR3 spans 17 amino acids. The CDR3 here is CASSQPGRQNGGEKLFF. The CDR3 DNA follows: TGTGCCAGCAGCCAACCGGGGCGACAGAACGGAGGCGAAAAACTGTTTTTT.

In DNA form, the CDR3 reads TGTGCCACCAGTGACCCAACAGGGAACATCACTGAAGCTTTCTTT. Its protein product is CATSDPTGNITEAFF. The chain combines TRBV24-1 with TRBJ1-1; possible D gene TRBD1, 6 bases. The V end was cut by 4 bases, the J end by 4 bases, with 15 bases between. The length of the CDR3 is 15 residues. The V gene's germline CDR1 is KGHDR and CDR2 SFDVKD.

About this clonotype: A read error may be the cause here, since a much bigger clone is one base away. V usage is TRBV6-2 or TRBV6-3 and J usage is TRBJ2-1; 10 nucleotides align to TRBD1. V was clipped by 6 bases and J by 5 bases; unmatched bases: 13. This CDR3 has 17 residues. Germline V gene sequence: CDR1 MNHEY, CDR2 SVGEGT. The CDR3 loop reads CASRSSDRGLVHNEQFF. In DNA form, the CDR3 reads TGTGCCAGCAGGTCCTCTGACAGGGGGCTGGTCCACAATGAGCAGTTCTTC.